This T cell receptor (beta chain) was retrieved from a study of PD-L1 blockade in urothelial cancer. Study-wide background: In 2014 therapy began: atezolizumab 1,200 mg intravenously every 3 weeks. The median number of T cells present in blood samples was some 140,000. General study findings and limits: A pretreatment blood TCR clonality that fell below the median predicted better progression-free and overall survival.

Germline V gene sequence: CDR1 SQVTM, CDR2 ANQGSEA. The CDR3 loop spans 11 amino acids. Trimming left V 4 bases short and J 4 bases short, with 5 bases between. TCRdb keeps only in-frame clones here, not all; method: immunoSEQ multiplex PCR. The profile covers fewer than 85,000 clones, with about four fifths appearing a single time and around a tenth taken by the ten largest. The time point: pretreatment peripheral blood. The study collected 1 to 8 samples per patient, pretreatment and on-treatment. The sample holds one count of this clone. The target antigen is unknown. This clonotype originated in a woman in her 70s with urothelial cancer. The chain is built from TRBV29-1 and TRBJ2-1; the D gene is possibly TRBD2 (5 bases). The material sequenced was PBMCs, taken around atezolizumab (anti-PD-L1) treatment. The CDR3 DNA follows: TGCAGCGTTGGAGGGTACAATGAGCAGTTCTTC. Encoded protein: CSVGGYNEQFF.